This is a list of T cell receptor beta chains from one sample in a study of T-cell reconstitution after alpha-beta-depleted transplantation in children. In TCRdb, the PCR reads were re-called with MiXCR into one record per CDR3 protein. The sample shows roughly 89,000 distinct CDR3 sequences, 9.5% to 15% of them seen only once. The sample consisted of PBMCs from the stem cell graft donor, taken from the stem cell graft. These receptors were obtained from a human donor who donated a stem cell graft to a child with inherited bone marrow failure. Both conserved end residues are part of each CDR3. D genes are given only for firm matches. Expanded clones are given a class, and other clones once, few, many or no size at all.

D | J | size | V | CDR3 | DNA
. | TRBJ2-7 | many | TRBV12-3/TRBV12-4 | CASSLGEDYEQYF | TGTGCCAGCAGTTTAGGAGAGGACTACGAGCAGTACTTC
TRBD1 | TRBJ2-7 | many | TRBV24-1 | CATRTGDHYEQYF | TGTGCCACCAGGACAGGGGACCACTACGAGCAGTACTTC
. | TRBJ2-3 | many | TRBV14 | CASSQEESSGTQYF | TGTGCCAGCAGCCAAGAGGAGAGTTCCGGTACGCAGTATTTT
TRBD1 | TRBJ1-6 | many | TRBV6-2/TRBV6-3 | CASSRQGGSPLHF | TGTGCCAGCAGTCGACAGGGGGGATCACCCCTCCACTTT
TRBD1 | TRBJ1-2 | . | TRBV27 | CASSGQGNYGYTF | TGTGCCAGCAGTGGACAGGGCAACTATGGCTACACCTTC
TRBD2 | TRBJ2-7 | many | TRBV20-1 | CSATGRGARPYEQYF | TGCAGTGCGACGGGGCGGGGGGCCCGTCCCTACGAGCAGTACTTC
. | TRBJ1-1 | many | TRBV29-1 | CSVVLARANTEAFF | TGCAGCGTTGTCCTGGCCAGGGCGAACACTGAAGCTTTCTTT
. | TRBJ2-7 | many | TRBV20-1 | CSARVGSDYEQYF | TGCAGTGCTAGAGTCGGTAGCGACTACGAGCAGTACTTC
. | TRBJ2-1 | many | TRBV9 | CASSVETGGPYNEQFF | TGTGCCAGCAGCGTAGAAACGGGCGGCCCTTACAATGAGCAGTTCTTC
. | TRBJ1-5 | few | TRBV19 | CASSTGQLYSNQPQHF | TGTGCCAGTAGTACCGGGCAGCTCTATAGCAATCAGCCCCAGCATTTT
. | TRBJ1-2 | many | TRBV30 | CAWSVGGDGYTF | TGTGCCTGGAGTGTTGGAGGGGATGGCTACACCTTC
. | TRBJ1-5 | many | TRBV5-5 | CASSWNGGGDQPQHF | TGTGCCAGCAGCTGGAATGGGGGTGGGGATCAGCCCCAGCATTTT
. | TRBJ2-2 | few | TRBV7-3 | CASSFDGELFF | TGTGCCAGCAGCTTCGACGGGGAGCTGTTTTTT
TRBD1 | TRBJ1-2 | . | TRBV6-5 | CASSYTGVRLDGYTF | TGTGCCAGCAGTTATACAGGGGTTAGGCTGGATGGCTACACCTTC
TRBD2 | TRBJ2-1 | many | TRBV7-2 | CASSSSTSGRNEQFF | TGTGCCAGCAGCTCGAGTACTAGCGGGCGCAATGAGCAGTTCTTC
. | TRBJ2-3 | . | TRBV2 | CASSAWVVSTDTQYF | TGTGCCAGCAGTGCGTGGGTGGTTAGCACAGATACGCAGTATTTT
. | TRBJ1-2 | many | TRBV5-1 | CASSNGNNYGYTF | TGCGCCAGCAGCAATGGAAACAACTATGGCTACACCTTC
. | TRBJ2-1 | . | TRBV5-1 | CASRSIPGGNEQFF | TGCGCCAGCAGGTCGATCCCCGGGGGCAATGAGCAGTTCTTC
TRBD1 | TRBJ1-1 | many | TRBV19 | CASSRRDSLNTEAFF | TGTGCCAGTAGCCGCCGGGACAGTCTGAACACTGAAGCTTTCTTT
TRBD2 | TRBJ2-3 | . | TRBV7-2 | CASSLLAGPDTQYF | TGTGCCAGCAGCTTATTAGCGGGCCCAGATACGCAGTATTTT
TRBD2 | TRBJ2-2 | . | TRBV11-3 | CASSPSGRGSGELFF | TGTGCCAGCAGCCCCAGCGGGAGAGGGAGCGGGGAGCTGTTTTTT
. | TRBJ2-1 | many | TRBV9 | CASSVLPRSDEQFF | TGTGCCAGCAGCGTGCTCCCTAGGAGCGATGAGCAGTTCTTC
TRBD2 | TRBJ2-7 | many | TRBV7-2 | CASSLREGRSYEQYF | TGTGCCAGCAGCTTGAGGGAGGGAAGGTCCTACGAGCAGTACTTC
. | TRBJ2-3 | many | TRBV20-1 | CSARGNPSTDTQYF | TGCAGTGCTAGAGGAAACCCAAGCACAGATACGCAGTATTTT
. | TRBJ1-4 | few | TRBV6-1 | CASSVLVREKLFF | TGTGCCAGCAGTGTTTTAGTAAGAGAAAAACTGTTTTTT
. | TRBJ2-2 | . | TRBV6-2/TRBV6-3 | CASSYEAGRTGELFF | TGTGCCAGCAGTTACGAGGCGGGGCGTACCGGGGAGCTGTTTTTT
. | TRBJ2-6 | many | TRBV20-1 | CSAGSGANVLIF | TGCAGTGCAGGGTCTGGGGCCAACGTCCTGATTTTC
. | TRBJ2-1 | many | TRBV7-8 | CASSHRGVWYGNAYNEQFF | TGTGCCAGCAGCCACCGAGGGGTTTGGTACGGGAACGCCTACAATGAGCAGTTCTTC
. | TRBJ2-7 | many | TRBV6-1 | CASSLSYHGYEQYF | TGTGCCAGCAGTCTGTCCTATCACGGCTACGAGCAGTACTTC
. | TRBJ2-7 | many | TRBV7-2 | CASSLPGLHYEQYF | TGTGCCAGCAGCTTGCCGGGACTGCACTACGAGCAGTACTTC
. | TRBJ2-7 | many | TRBV12-3/TRBV12-4 | CASTPAQGAYEQYF | TGTGCCAGCACCCCAGCCCAAGGGGCCTACGAGCAGTACTTC
TRBD1 | TRBJ1-5 | many | TRBV7-9 | CASSVSTGEVQPQHF | TGTGCCAGCAGCGTATCCACAGGGGAGGTTCAGCCCCAGCATTTT
TRBD1 | TRBJ1-1 | many | TRBV20-1 | CSARDRRTGTTESFF | TGCAGTGCTAGAGATCGTAGGACAGGGACCACTGAATCTTTCTTT
. | TRBJ2-1 | many | TRBV10-3 | CAISDPGGFEQFF | TGTGCCATCAGTGACCCAGGGGGGTTTGAGCAGTTCTTC
. | TRBJ2-7 | many | TRBV4-2 | CASSLAEAYEQYF | TGTGCCAGCAGCCTAGCGGAGGCCTACGAGCAGTACTTC
TRBD1 | TRBJ1-1 | many | TRBV5-1 | CASSLVGGGTEAFF | TGCGCCAGCAGCTTGGTAGGGGGCGGCACTGAAGCTTTCTTT
TRBD2 | TRBJ2-1 | many | TRBV11-3 | CASSSFGGADEQFF | TGTGCCAGCAGCTCGTTCGGGGGGGCTGATGAGCAGTTCTTC
. | TRBJ2-3 | many | TRBV7-2 | CASSRPLGGSETDTQYF | TGTGCCAGCAGCCGTCCCTTGGGGGGATCGGAAACAGATACGCAGTATTTT
. | TRBJ2-3 | many | TRBV7-2 | CASSLQGPDTQYF | TGTGCCAGCAGCTTACAGGGACCAGATACGCAGTATTTT
. | TRBJ2-2 | many | TRBV15 | CATSRLGLSAGELFF | TGTGCCACCAGCAGACTAGGACTATCCGCCGGGGAGCTGTTTTTT
. | TRBJ1-1 | many | TRBV20-1 | CSARRGMNTEAFF | TGCAGTGCCCGGCGGGGGATGAACACTGAAGCTTTCTTT
TRBD1 | TRBJ1-1 | many | TRBV6-5 | CASRTGGNTEAFF | TGTGCCAGCCGAACAGGGGGGAACACTGAAGCTTTCTTT
. | TRBJ2-1 | many | TRBV7-9 | CASSSGEGFGEGNEQFF | TGTGCCAGCAGTTCAGGGGAAGGCTTCGGGGAAGGGAATGAGCAGTTCTTC
TRBD1 | TRBJ1-5 | . | TRBV10-3 | CAISEPGDRGPTDRDQPQHF | TGTGCCATCAGTGAGCCCGGGGACAGGGGGCCAACCGACCGGGATCAGCCCCAGCATTTT
. | TRBJ2-7 | many | TRBV7-2 | CASSPTDYGEQYF | TGTGCCAGCAGCCCCACTGACTACGGCGAGCAGTACTTC
. | TRBJ2-7 | . | TRBV5-4 | CASSLGFGGPYEQYF | TGTGCCAGCAGCTTGGGGTTCGGGGGTCCCTACGAGCAGTACTTC
. | TRBJ1-5 | many | TRBV6-2/TRBV6-3 | CASRPGGHNQPQHF | TGTGCCAGCAGACCCGGTGGCCACAATCAGCCCCAGCATTTT
. | TRBJ2-3 | few | TRBV19 | CASSIGPGGGTDTQYF | TGTGCCAGTAGTATTGGGCCAGGAGGAGGCACAGATACGCAGTATTTT
. | TRBJ1-5 | many | TRBV7-9 | CASSFYRDGGQPQHF | TGTGCCAGCAGTTTTTACCGGGACGGCGGTCAGCCCCAGCATTTT
. | TRBJ2-2 | many | TRBV10-3 | CAISETTGTDGELFF | TGTGCCATCAGTGAGACGACTGGAACGGACGGGGAGCTGTTTTTT
TRBD1 | TRBJ2-2 | . | TRBV7-7 | CASSSGTGRTGELFF | TGTGCCAGCAGCTCCGGGACAGGGCGGACCGGGGAGCTGTTTTTT
TRBD2 | TRBJ2-5 | many | TRBV20-1 | CSASSPSGEETQYF | TGCAGTGCTAGCTCCCCTAGCGGAGAAGAGACCCAGTACTTC
. | TRBJ2-1 | many | TRBV30 | CAWAEGVWGNEQFF | TGTGCCTGGGCCGAGGGAGTATGGGGAAATGAGCAGTTCTTC
. | TRBJ2-7 | many | TRBV18 | CASSPAATGGGLGEQYF | TGTGCCAGCTCACCAGCCGCCACGGGTGGGGGTCTTGGGGAGCAGTACTTC
. | TRBJ2-1 | many | TRBV6-1 | CASSALRGVYNEQFF | TGTGCCAGCAGTGCCCTAAGGGGAGTCTACAATGAGCAGTTCTTC
. | TRBJ1-2 | . | TRBV27 | CASSFTGGSFGYTF | TGTGCCAGCAGTTTCACGGGGGGCTCGTTTGGCTACACCTTC
. | TRBJ2-7 | . | TRBV7-8 | CASSLTGLSYEQYF | TGTGCCAGCAGCTTAACCGGACTGTCCTACGAGCAGTACTTC
TRBD1 | TRBJ2-7 | many | TRBV5-5 | CASSITGGPSSYEQYF | TGTGCCAGCAGCATTACAGGGGGCCCTAGCTCCTACGAGCAGTACTTC
TRBD2 | TRBJ2-1 | few | TRBV19 | CASSLAGGPTEQFF | TGTGCCAGTTCTCTAGCGGGAGGGCCTACTGAGCAGTTCTTC